This T cell receptor (beta chain) emerged from a study of blood T cell repertoires in COVID-19. Study as a whole: The United States, Italy and Spain provided the acute and convalescent COVID-19 samples. PBMCs, B-cell-depleted T cells, or T cells provided the cDNA or gDNA that made up the material.

This clone appeared once. How the authors handled the data: Estimated nucleated cell counts came from reference gene primer amplification. The table came from immunoSEQ multiplex PCR; TCRdb's copy has only in-frame clones and leaves some out. The V and J calls and clone size are taken from that table; D and trimming were inferred from the DNA. Here the sample spans 150,000 or so clones, over 60% being singletons. The material sequenced was peripheral blood. This TCR derives from a woman aged 80 or over with active or convalescent COVID-19.

For the CDR3, the DNA is TGTGCCAGCATCGAAACCCCGGGTCTGGAACTGTTTTTT. Its translation: CASIETPGLELFF. The gene calls are TRBV6-6 and TRBJ1-4; D unresolved. Trimming took 7 bases from V and 12 from J, leaving 18 bases between them. Germline V gene sequence: CDR1 MNHNY, CDR2 SVGAGI (reference sequence). This CDR3 has 13 amino acids.